The T cell receptor beta chain described here comes from a study of shared clonotypes between healthy human individuals. The CDR3 consists of 14 residues. The V gene's germline CDR1 is SGHVS and CDR2 FQNEAQ. V was pared by 3 bases and J by 14 bases, with 11 bases of the junction left unmatched. The assay was immunoSEQ multiplex PCR, and TCRdb's table has in-frame clones only and misses some. The repertoire holds about 2,200,000 clones, with more than 85% as singletons. Terminally differentiated effector memory CD45RA+ cells were excluded by CCR7 positive selection of CD45RO-negative cells. The TCR was taken from a man between 18 and 35 years old in good health. Some clones in this sample may be carry-over from other donors' samples. The sequencing sample was made of naive CD8+ T cells from PBMCs. The rearrangement uses TRBV7-8 and TRBJ2-1; TRBD2 agrees at 9 bases. The CDR3 sequence: CASSFGTSSLGKFF. CDR3 nucleotide sequence: TGTGCCAGCAGCTTCGGGACTAGCTCTTTGGGGAAGTTCTTC.